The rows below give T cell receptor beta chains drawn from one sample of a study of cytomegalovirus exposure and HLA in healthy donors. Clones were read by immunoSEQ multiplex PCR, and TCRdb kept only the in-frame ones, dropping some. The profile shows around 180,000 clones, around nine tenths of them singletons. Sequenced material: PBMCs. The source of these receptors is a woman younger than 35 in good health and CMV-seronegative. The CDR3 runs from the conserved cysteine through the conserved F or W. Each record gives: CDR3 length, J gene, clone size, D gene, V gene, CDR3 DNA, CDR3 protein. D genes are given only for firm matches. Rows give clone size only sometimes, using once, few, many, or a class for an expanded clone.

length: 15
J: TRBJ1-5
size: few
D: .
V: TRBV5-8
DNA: TGTGCCAGCAGCTTATCGGGAGGGAGCAATCAGCCCCAGCATTTT
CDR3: CASSLSGGSNQPQHF

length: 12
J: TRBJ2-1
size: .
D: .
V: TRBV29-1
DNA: TGCAGCGTTGTTTACCCTAGCAATGAGCAGTTCTTC
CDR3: CSVVYPSNEQFF

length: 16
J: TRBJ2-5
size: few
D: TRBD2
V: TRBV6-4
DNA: TGTGCCAGCAGCTTGGGAGGCGGGGGGGGCCGAGAGACCCAGTACTTC
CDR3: CASSLGGGGGRETQYF

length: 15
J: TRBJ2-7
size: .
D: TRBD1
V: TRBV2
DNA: TGTGCCAGCAGCGCTGACAGGGGACCACCCTACGAGCAGTACTTC
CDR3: CASSADRGPPYEQYF

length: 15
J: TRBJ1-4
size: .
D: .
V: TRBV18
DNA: TGTGCCAGCTCACCATCGGGACACCGGGGTGAAAAACTGTTTTTT
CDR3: CASSPSGHRGEKLFF

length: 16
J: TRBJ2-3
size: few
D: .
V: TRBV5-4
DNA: TGTGCCAGCAGCTTGGAATTAGCGCCAATCGGGGAAACGCAGTATTTT
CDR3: CASSLELAPIGETQYF

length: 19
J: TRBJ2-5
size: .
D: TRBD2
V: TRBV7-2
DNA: TGTGCCAGCAGCTTAGTGGGGACTAGCGGGGGGACGTACCAAGAGACCCAGTACTTC
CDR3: CASSLVGTSGGTYQETQYF

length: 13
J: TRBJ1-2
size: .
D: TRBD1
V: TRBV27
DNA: TGTGCCAGCAGTCCGCAGGGGGCGGGAGGCTACACCTTC
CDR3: CASSPQGAGGYTF

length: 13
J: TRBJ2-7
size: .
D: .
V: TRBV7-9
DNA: TGTGCCAGCAGCTTAGCACAGTCCTACGAGCAGTACTTC
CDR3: CASSLAQSYEQYF

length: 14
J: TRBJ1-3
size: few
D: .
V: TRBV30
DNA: TGTGCCTGGAGTGTGTGGAGCCAAGGAAACACCATATATTTT
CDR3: CAWSVWSQGNTIYF

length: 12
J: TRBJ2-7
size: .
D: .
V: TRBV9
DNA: TGTGCCAGCAGCGCCGGCGGCTACGAGCAGTACTTC
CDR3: CASSAGGYEQYF

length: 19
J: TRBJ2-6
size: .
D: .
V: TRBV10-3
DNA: TGTGCCATCAGTGAGTTCTTGGACATCAAATCCTCTGGGGCCAACGTCCTGACTTTC
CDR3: CAISEFLDIKSSGANVLTF

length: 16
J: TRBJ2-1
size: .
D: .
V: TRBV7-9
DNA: TGTGCCAGCAGCTTCCGACAGGTTACCAGGCGGTTCGAGCAGTTCTTC
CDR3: CASSFRQVTRRFEQFF

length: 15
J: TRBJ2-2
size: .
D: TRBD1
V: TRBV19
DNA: TGTGCCAGTAGTACAGGGGGTCGGATAGGCGGGGAGCTGTTTTTT
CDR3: CASSTGGRIGGELFF

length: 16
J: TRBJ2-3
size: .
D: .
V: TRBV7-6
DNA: TGTGCCAGCAGCTTAGTACGGGGGTCTAGCACAGATACGCAGTATTTT
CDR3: CASSLVRGSSTDTQYF

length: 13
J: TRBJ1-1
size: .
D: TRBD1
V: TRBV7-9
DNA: TGTGCCACCCGGGACAGGGGGTGGACTGAAGCTTTCTTT
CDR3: CATRDRGWTEAFF

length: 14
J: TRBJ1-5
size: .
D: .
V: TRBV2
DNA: TGTGCCAGCAGTGACGTGGACAGAAATCAGCCCCAGCATTTT
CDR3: CASSDVDRNQPQHF